This T cell receptor (beta chain) was obtained from a study of T cell responses to AZD1222 COVID-19 vaccine. This clone was picked up a small number of times. Sequencing was performed with immunoSEQ multiplex PCR; in TCRdb, only in-frame clones are kept and a portion is missing. The sample contains just under 75,000 clones, around 82% of which appear only once. The CDR3 length is 19 residues. Trimming cost V 1 base and J 0 bases; bases outside gene matches: 14. Germline loops: CDR1 MDHEN, CDR2 SYDVKM. This chain joins TRBV28 and TRBJ2-7, with 8 bases matching TRBD1. The clonotype comes from an adult who received the AZD1222 COVID-19 vaccine. Sample: peripheral blood, taken 28 days after the second AZD1222 dose. This CDR3 reads CASSLFAGGTGGTSYEQYF. Written as DNA, the CDR3 is TGTGCCAGCAGTTTATTTGCAGGGGGCACGGGCGGGACCTCCTACGAGCAGTACTTC.